Below, 18 T cell receptor beta chains from the same sample are listed, as sequenced in a study of cytomegalovirus exposure and HLA in healthy donors. The PCR contained 60 Vbeta and 13 Jbeta primers. Sequencing was performed with immunoSEQ multiplex PCR; in TCRdb, only in-frame clones are kept and a portion is missing. The table shows 250,000 to 350,000 clones, with roughly 90% occurring only once. Sequencing was done on a sample of PBMCs. The source of these receptors is a woman in her late teens or twenties in good health and CMV-seronegative.

The chain has TRBV4-1 and TRBJ2-7, with TRBD2 matching over 10 bases. V lost 2 bases and J lost 4; bases outside the gene matches: 8. The germline CDR1 and CDR2 sequences are MGHRA and YSYEKL. CDR3 length equals 16 residues. CDR3 protein: CASSQNPQRGGYEQYF. The CDR3 nucleotides are TGCGCCAGCAGCCAAAATCCCCAGCGGGGGGGGTACGAGCAGTACTTC.

This clone was seen once. The genes are TRBV9 and TRBJ2-3, with a possible D match to TRBD1 (6 bases). The CDR3 is 15 residues long. Germline CDR1 SGDLS, CDR2 YYNGEE. The V gene lost 10 bases and the J gene lost 1 base, with 19 bases spanning the gap. CDR3 amino acids: CASEDGGSRTDTQYF. For the CDR3, the DNA is TGTGCCTCCGAGGATGGGGGCTCTCGCACAGATACGCAGTATTTT.

The CDR3, as DNA: TGTGCCAGCAGCTTGTGGGGCAGGCTCACTAATCAGCCCCAGCATTTT. This gives the protein CASSLWGRLTNQPQHF. V and J are TRBV5-6 and TRBJ1-5, with D possibly being TRBD1 (5 bases). Germline CDR1 reads SGHDT; CDR2 reads YYEEEE. This CDR3 is 16 amino acids long. V lost 1 base and J 4 bases, leaving 15 bases between the germline ends.

This clone has more than one count but fewer than ten. V is TRBV5-1 and J is TRBJ2-2; D gene unclear. With 2 bases removed from V and 1 base from J, the gap between germline ends came to 12 bases. There are 16 residues in the CDR3. Looked up from germline, CDR1 is SGHRS and CDR2 is YFSETQ. Here the CDR3 DNA reads TGCGCCAGCAGCTTAAGAGGAATGGAGAACACCGGGGAGCTGTTTTTT. This translates into CASSLRGMENTGELFF.

V is TRBV10-3 and J is TRBJ1-4; D not certain. The germline CDR1 and CDR2 sequences are ENHRY and SYGVKD. V was shortened by 1 base and J by 4 bases, with 25 bases between the two germline ends. The CDR3 spans 20 residues. The chain's CDR3 is CAISEFADYPSGADNEKLFF. In nucleotides, the CDR3 is TGTGCCATCAGTGAGTTCGCCGATTATCCCTCAGGTGCCGATAATGAAAAACTGTTTTTT.

The gene calls are TRBV14 and TRBJ1-6; D unresolved. Germline CDR1 reads SGHDN; CDR2 reads FVKESK. The CDR3 is 15 amino acids. Trimming pared 1 base from V and 0 bases from J, leaving 4 bases between. The CDR3 DNA sequence: TGTGCCAGCAGCCAAGGGAGCTCCTATAATTCACCCCTCCACTTT. Amino acid sequence: CASSQGSSYNSPLHF.

The chain combines TRBV6-6 with TRBJ2-5, with D possibly matching TRBD2 (5 bases). The length of the CDR3 is 14 residues. Germline V gene sequence: CDR1 MNHNY, CDR2 SVGAGI (reference sequence). Trimming cost V 4 bases and J 1 base, with 10 bases left between them. CDR3 nucleotide sequence: TGTGCCAGCAGTTTTTGGGAGATCCAAGAGACCCAGTACTTC. Encoded protein: CASSFWEIQETQYF.

J is TRBJ1-2 and V is TRBV5-1; 10 bases align to TRBD1. The germline CDR1 and CDR2 sequences are SGHRS and YFSETQ. The CDR3 extends over 15 amino acids. Germline trimming cut 3 bases from V and 2 bases from J; bases unmatched to any gene: 4. In DNA form, the CDR3 reads TGCGCCAGCAGCTCCGGACAGGGGGGAAACTATGGCTACACCTTC. Protein product: CASSSGQGGNYGYTF.

The chain is built from TRBV13 and TRBJ2-3; D gene ambiguous. The CDR3 runs to 12 residues. Germline V gene lookup returns CDR1 PRHDT and CDR2 FYEKMQ (reference sequence). V lost 4 bases and J lost 1, with 3 bases in between. DNA of the CDR3: TGTGCCAGCAGCTCCGGCACAGATACGCAGTATTTT. It codes for CASSSGTDTQYF. Full variable domain (rest looked up from reference TRBV13 and TRBJ2-3): AAGVIQSPRHLIKEKRETATLKCYPIPRHDTVYWYQQGPGQDPQFLISFYEKMQSDKGSIPDRFSAQQFSDYHSELNMSSLELGDSALYFCASSSGTDTQYFGPGTRLTVL.

The gene calls are TRBV4-2 and TRBJ2-7; no clear D gene. V lost 4 bases and J 0 bases, leaving 13 bases between the germline ends. The CDR3 length is 15 residues. Per the germline V gene, CDR1 is LGHNA and CDR2 is YNFKEQ. The chain's CDR3 is CASSRVWANSYEQYF. The CDR3 region has the DNA TGTGCCAGCAGCCGCGTCTGGGCGAACTCCTACGAGCAGTACTTC.

The V and J genes are TRBV11-2 and TRBJ2-5, with D unresolved. The assigned J gene may be wrong: the sequence end matches TRBJ2-7 better. The germline V gene has CDR1 SGHAT and CDR2 FQNNGV. The CDR3 contains 15 residues. The CDR3: CASSLARQRNYEQYF. The DNA for the CDR3 is TGTGCCAGCAGCTTAGCACGTCAGCGAAACTACGAGCAGTACTTC.

The rearrangement uses TRBV10-1 and TRBJ2-1; 12 positions agree with TRBD2. There are 16 residues in the CDR3. The V gene's germline CDR1 is WNHNN and CDR2 SYGVQD (reference sequence). With 5 bases clipped from V and 4 bases from J, the junction kept 6 bases outside the gene matches. The CDR3 coding sequence is TGCGCCAGCAGTAGAAAGGGACTAGCGGGTTACAATGAGCAGTTCTTC. Its translation: CASSRKGLAGYNEQFF.

The chain uses TRBV5-4 and TRBJ1-4; D not certain. V was cut by 5 bases and J by 3 bases, with 11 bases left in between. This CDR3 has 14 amino acids. Germline V lookup: CDR1 SGHNT, CDR2 YYREEE (reference sequence). CDR3 nucleotides: TGTGCCAGCAGAAGGTCCGGGTCTAATGAAAAACTGTTTTTT. Protein: CASRRSGSNEKLFF.

The CDR3 sequence is CASLGRILAGGPYEQYF. CDR3 DNA sequence: TGTGCCAGCCTGGGACGCATACTAGCGGGGGGGCCCTACGAGCAGTACTTC. The rearrangement uses TRBV2 and TRBJ2-7; the match to TRBD2 covers 13 bases. This CDR3 comprises 17 residues. The J segment lost 2 bases and the V segment lost 8 bases, leaving 12 bases of the junction unmatched. Germline-derived CDR1 and CDR2 are SNHLY and FYNNEI.

The V call is TRBV7-9, the J call TRBJ1-1, with D possibly being TRBD1 (5 bases). The CDR3 is made up of 13 amino acids. Germline-derived CDR1 and CDR2 are SEHNR and FQNEAQ (reference sequence). Trimming stripped 3 bases from V and 1 base from J, with 6 bases between. CDR3 in DNA: TGTGCCAGCAGCTTTCAGGGGAACACTGAAGCTTTCTTT. This encodes CASSFQGNTEAFF.

This clone occurred a few times. The chain recombines TRBV5-6 with TRBJ1-1; TRBD1 agrees at 7 bases. The CDR3 has 14 residues. Germline CDR1 reads SGHDT; CDR2 reads YYEEEE. Losses at the gene ends were 2 bases for V and 5 bases for J; bases not matched to a gene: 6. Written as DNA, the CDR3 is TGTGCCAGCAGCTTACAGGGGCCCTCGACTGAAGCTTTCTTT. Translated: CASSLQGPSTEAFF.

This chain links TRBV7-9 with TRBJ1-5; 9 nucleotides agree with TRBD1. Germline CDR1 reads SEHNR; CDR2 reads FQNEAQ (reference sequence). The CDR3 covers 15 residues. Losses at the gene ends were 4 bases for V and 8 bases for J; bases not matched to a gene: 9. Written as DNA, the CDR3 is TGTGCCAGCAGCTCCGGGACAGGGCCTAGTGAGCCCCAGCATTTT. It translates to CASSSGTGPSEPQHF.

The chain employs TRBV7-9 and TRBJ2-5; a weak D match, TRBD2 (6 bases). Deletions cut 5 bases from V and 5 bases from J, with 24 bases between. This CDR3 contains 17 residues. CDR1 and CDR2 from the germline V gene are SEHNR and FQNEAQ (reference sequence). This CDR3 is CASSRKGTGPSMETQYF. CDR3 bases: TGTGCCAGCAGCAGAAAAGGGACTGGCCCAAGTATGGAGACCCAGTACTTC. The complete variable domain, with remaining parts taken from reference TRBV7-9 and TRBJ2-5, reads DTGVSQNPRHKITKRGQNVTFRCDPISEHNRLYWYRQTLGQGPEFLTYFQNEAQLEKSRLLSDRFSAERPKGSFSTLEIQRTEQGDSAMYLCASSRKGTGPSMETQYFGPGTRLLVL.